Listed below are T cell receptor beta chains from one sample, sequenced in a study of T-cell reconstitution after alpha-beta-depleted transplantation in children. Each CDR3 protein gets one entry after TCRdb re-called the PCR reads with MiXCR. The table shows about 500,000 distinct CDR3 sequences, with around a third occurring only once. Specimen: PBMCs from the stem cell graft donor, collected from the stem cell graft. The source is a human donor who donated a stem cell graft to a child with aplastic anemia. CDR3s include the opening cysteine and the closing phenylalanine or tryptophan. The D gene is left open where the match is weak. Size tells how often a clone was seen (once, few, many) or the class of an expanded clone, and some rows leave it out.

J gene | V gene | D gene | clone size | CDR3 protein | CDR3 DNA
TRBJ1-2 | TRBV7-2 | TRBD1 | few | CASSFNDRGRGYTF | TGTGCCAGCAGCTTTAATGACAGGGGTCGTGGCTACACCTTC
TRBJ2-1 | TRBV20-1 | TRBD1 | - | CSATLGQGWDNEQFF | TGCAGTGCTACCTTAGGACAGGGGTGGGACAATGAGCAGTTCTTC
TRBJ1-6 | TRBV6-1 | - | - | CASTMSGPENSPLHF | TGTGCCAGCACCATGAGTGGTCCTGAGAATTCACCCCTCCACTTT
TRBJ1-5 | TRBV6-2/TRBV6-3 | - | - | CASSTQGNNQPQHF | TGTGCCAGCAGTACCCAGGGCAACAATCAGCCCCAGCATTTT
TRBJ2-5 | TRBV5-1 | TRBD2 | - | CASSFAAGAQETQYF | TGCGCCAGCAGCTTCGCTGCGGGAGCACAAGAGACCCAGTACTTC
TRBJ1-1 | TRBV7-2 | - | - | CASSTQPGDTEAFF | TGTGCCAGCAGCACCCAGCCAGGAGACACTGAAGCTTTCTTT
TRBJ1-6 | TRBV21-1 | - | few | CASSKGPPLHF | TGTGCCAGCAGCAAAGGACCACCCCTCCACTTT
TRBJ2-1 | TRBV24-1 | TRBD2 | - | CATSDLPGLAGGHNEQFF | TGTGCCACCAGTGATTTGCCGGGACTAGCGGGAGGTCACAATGAGCAGTTCTTC
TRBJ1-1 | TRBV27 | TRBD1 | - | CASSPGTGNANTEAFF | TGTGCCAGCAGTCCCGGGACAGGGAACGCGAACACTGAAGCTTTCTTT
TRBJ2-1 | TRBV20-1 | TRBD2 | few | CSAKTSGRAHEQFF | TGCAGTGCCAAGACTAGCGGGAGGGCCCATGAGCAGTTCTTC
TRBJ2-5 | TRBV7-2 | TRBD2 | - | CASSLALGAGGGETQYF | TGTGCCAGCAGCTTAGCGCTCGGGGCGGGAGGAGGGGAGACCCAGTACTTC
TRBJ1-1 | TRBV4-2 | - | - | CASSQGPTGTEAFF | TGTGCCAGCAGCCAAGGCCCAACAGGGACTGAAGCTTTCTTT
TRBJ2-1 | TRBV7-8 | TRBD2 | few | CASSLTLAGNNEQFF | TGTGCCAGCAGTCTAACACTAGCGGGGAACAATGAGCAGTTCTTC
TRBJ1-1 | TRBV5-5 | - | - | CASSLTGQNTEAFF | TGTGCCAGCAGCTTGACAGGGCAGAACACTGAAGCTTTCTTT
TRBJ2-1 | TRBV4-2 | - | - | CASSQDLVTYNEQFF | TGTGCCAGCAGCCAAGATCTGGTGACCTACAATGAGCAGTTCTTC
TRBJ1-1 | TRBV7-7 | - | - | CASTPVGGFTEAFF | TGTGCCAGCACCCCCGTGGGAGGGTTCACTGAAGCTTTCTTT
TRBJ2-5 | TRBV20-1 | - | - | CSARDHQETQYF | TGCAGTGCTAGAGATCACCAAGAGACCCAGTACTTC
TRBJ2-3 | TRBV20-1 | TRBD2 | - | CSAQGREGIADTQYF | TGCAGTGCGCAGGGCCGGGAGGGAATCGCAGATACGCAGTATTTT
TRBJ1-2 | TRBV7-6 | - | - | CASSPAPRGGASGYTF | TGTGCCAGCAGCCCAGCCCCACGGGGCGGTGCTAGTGGCTACACCTTC
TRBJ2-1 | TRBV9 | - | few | CASSKYQGGELSEQFF | TGTGCCAGCAGCAAATACCAGGGAGGCGAGTTGAGTGAGCAGTTCTTC
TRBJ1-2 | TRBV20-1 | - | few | CSAYRVGTNYGYTF | TGCAGTGCTTATCGGGTGGGGACTAACTATGGCTACACCTTC
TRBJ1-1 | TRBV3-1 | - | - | CASSRAGSNRMNTEAFF | TGTGCCAGCAGCCGGGCTGGGAGTAATCGGATGAACACTGAAGCTTTCTTT
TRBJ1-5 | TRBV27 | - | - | CASRPNRVANQPQHF | TGTGCCAGCAGACCAAACAGGGTAGCCAATCAGCCCCAGCATTTT
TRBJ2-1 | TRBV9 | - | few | CASSPTVRDEQFF | TGTGCCAGCAGCCCTACCGTTAGGGATGAGCAGTTCTTC
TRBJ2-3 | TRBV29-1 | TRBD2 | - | CSVGTSGRMSDTQYF | TGCAGCGTAGGGACTAGCGGGAGGATGTCAGATACGCAGTATTTT
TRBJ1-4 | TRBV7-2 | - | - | CASSSMTGDNEKLFF | TGTGCCAGCAGCTCGATGACGGGCGATAATGAAAAACTGTTTTTT
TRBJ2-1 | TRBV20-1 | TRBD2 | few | CSASKASGVSSYNEQFF | TGCAGTGCTAGCAAGGCTAGCGGGGTCAGCTCCTACAATGAGCAGTTCTTC
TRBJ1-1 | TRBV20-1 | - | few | CSAHPRGAKNTEAFF | TGCAGTGCTCACCCCCGGGGGGCGAAGAACACTGAAGCTTTCTTT
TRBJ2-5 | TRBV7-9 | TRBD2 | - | CASSLFLAEFEETQYF | TGTGCCAGCAGCTTATTTCTAGCGGAGTTTGAAGAGACCCAGTACTTC